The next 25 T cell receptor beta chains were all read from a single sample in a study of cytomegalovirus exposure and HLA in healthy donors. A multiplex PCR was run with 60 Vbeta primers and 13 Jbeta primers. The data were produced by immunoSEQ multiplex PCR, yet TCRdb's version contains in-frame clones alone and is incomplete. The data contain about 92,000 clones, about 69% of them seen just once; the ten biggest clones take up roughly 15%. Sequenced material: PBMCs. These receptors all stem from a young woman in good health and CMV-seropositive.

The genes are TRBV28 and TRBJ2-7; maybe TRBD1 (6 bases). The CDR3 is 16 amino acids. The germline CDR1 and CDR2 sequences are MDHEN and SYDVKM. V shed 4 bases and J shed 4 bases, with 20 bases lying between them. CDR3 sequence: CASSYLRDTQLYEQYF. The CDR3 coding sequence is TGTGCCAGCAGTTACCTCCGGGACACTCAACTGTACGAGCAGTACTTC. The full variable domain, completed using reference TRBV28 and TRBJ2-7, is DVKVTQSSRYLVKRTGEKVFLECVQDMDHENMFWYRQDPGLGLRLIYFSYDVKMKEKGDIPEGYSVSREKKERFSLILESASTNQTSMYLCASSYLRDTQLYEQYFGPGTRLTVT.

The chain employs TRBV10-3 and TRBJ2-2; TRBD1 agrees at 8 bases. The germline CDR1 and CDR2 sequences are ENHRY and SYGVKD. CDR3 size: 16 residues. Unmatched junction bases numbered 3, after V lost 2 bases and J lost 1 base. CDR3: CAISEAGTGNTGELFF. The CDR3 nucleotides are TGTGCCATCAGTGAGGCCGGGACAGGGAACACCGGGGAGCTGTTTTTT.

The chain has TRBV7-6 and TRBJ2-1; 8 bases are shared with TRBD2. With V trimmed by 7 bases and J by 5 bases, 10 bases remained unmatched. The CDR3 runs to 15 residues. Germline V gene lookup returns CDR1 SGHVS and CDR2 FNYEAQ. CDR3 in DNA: TGTGCCAGCACCCTTCTAGCGGGCCCCAACAATGAGCAGTTCTTC. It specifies CASTLLAGPNNEQFF.

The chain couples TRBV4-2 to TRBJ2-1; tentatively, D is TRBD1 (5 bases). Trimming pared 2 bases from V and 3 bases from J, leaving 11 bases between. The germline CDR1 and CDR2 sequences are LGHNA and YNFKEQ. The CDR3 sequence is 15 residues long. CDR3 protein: CASSQRQGDYNEQFF. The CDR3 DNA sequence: TGTGCCAGCAGCCAACGGCAGGGCGACTACAATGAGCAGTTCTTC.

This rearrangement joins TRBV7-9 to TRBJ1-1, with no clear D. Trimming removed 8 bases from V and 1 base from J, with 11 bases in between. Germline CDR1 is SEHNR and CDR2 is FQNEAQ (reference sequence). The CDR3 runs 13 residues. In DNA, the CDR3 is TGTGCCAGCTGCGAGGCGAGGAACACTGAAGCTTTCTTT. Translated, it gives CASCEARNTEAFF.

The CDR3 protein is CASSLDRADTQYF. CDR3 in DNA: TGTGCCAGCAGCTTAGACAGGGCTGATACGCAGTATTTT. The chain uses TRBV7-3 and TRBJ2-3; 7 bases are shared with TRBD1. J lost 6 bases, V lost 2 bases, and 2 bases had no gene match. Germline V gives CDR1 SGHTA, CDR2 FQGTGA. This CDR3 contains 13 residues.

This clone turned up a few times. In DNA form, the CDR3 reads TGTGCCTGTCGGAGGTCTGGACTAGCGGGAGGGTGGAATGAGCAGTTCTTC. This encodes CACRRSGLAGGWNEQFF. The chain joins TRBV30 to TRBJ2-1; 15 bases align to TRBD2. V lost 6 bases to trimming and J lost 7 bases; unmatched junction nucleotides: 13. This CDR3 comprises 17 residues. The germline CDR1 and CDR2 sequences are GTSNPN and SVGIG (reference sequence).

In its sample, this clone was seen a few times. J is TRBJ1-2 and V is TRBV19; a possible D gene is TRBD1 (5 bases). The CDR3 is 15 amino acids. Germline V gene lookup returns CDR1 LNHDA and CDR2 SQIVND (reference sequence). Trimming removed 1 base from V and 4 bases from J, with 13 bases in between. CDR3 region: CASSIAGLGGYGYTF. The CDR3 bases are TGTGCCAGTAGTATAGCGGGGCTGGGAGGCTATGGCTACACCTTC.

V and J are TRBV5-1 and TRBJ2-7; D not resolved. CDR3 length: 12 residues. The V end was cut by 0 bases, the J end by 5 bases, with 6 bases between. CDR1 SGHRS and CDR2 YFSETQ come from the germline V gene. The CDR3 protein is CASSLDRNEQYF. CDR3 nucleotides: TGCGCCAGCAGCTTGGACAGAAACGAGCAGTACTTC.

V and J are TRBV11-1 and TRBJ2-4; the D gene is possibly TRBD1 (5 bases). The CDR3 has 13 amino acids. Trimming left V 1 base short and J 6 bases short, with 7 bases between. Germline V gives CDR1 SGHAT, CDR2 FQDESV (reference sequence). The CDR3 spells CASSLEDRNIQYF. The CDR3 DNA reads TGTGCCAGCAGCTTAGAAGACAGAAACATTCAGTACTTC.

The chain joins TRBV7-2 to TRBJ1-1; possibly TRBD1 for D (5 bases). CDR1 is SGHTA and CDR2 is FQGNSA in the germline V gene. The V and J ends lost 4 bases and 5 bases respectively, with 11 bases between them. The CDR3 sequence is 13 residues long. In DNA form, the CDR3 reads TGTGCCAGCAGCTGGGGCGAGACAACTGAAGCTTTCTTT. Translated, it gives CASSWGETTEAFF.

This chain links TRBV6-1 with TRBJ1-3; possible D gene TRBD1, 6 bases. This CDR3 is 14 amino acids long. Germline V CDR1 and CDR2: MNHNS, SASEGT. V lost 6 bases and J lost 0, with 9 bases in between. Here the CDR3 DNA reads TGTGCCAGCAGACGACAGGACTCTGGAAACACCATATATTTT. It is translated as CASRRQDSGNTIYF.

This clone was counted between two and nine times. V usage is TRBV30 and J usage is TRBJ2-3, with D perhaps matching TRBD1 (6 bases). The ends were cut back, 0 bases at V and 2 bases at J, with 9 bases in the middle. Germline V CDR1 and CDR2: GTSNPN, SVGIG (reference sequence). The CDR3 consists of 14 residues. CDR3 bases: TGTGCCTGGAGTGTCCAGGGGTACACAGATACGCAGTATTTT. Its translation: CAWSVQGYTDTQYF.

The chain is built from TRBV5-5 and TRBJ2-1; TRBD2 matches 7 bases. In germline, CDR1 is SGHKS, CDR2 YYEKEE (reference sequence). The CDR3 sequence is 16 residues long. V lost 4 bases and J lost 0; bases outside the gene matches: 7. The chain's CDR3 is CASSGASGISYNEQFF. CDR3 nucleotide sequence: TGTGCCAGCAGCGGGGCTAGCGGAATCTCCTACAATGAGCAGTTCTTC.

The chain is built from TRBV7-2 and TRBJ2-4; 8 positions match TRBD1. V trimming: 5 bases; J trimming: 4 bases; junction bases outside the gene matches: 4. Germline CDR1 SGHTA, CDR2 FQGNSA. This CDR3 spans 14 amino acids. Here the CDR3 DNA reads TGTGCCAGCAGCCCACAGGGGGTAAAAAACATTCAGTACTTC. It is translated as CASSPQGVKNIQYF.

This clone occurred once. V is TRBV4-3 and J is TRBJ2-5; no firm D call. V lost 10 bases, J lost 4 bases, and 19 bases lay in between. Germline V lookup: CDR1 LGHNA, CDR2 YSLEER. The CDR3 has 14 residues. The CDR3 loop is CATLGQRLGETQYF. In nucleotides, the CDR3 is TGCGCCACCCTCGGCCAGAGGCTTGGAGAGACCCAGTACTTC.

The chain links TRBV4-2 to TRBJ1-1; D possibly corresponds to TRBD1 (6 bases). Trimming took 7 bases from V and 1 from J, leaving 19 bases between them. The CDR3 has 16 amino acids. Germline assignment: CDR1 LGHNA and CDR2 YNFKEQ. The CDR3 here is CASTLNRGGRNTEAFF. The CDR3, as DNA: TGTGCCAGCACCCTTAATAGGGGGGGACGGAACACTGAAGCTTTCTTT.

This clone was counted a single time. The CDR3 here is CASSHGDRYGNEQFF. DNA for the CDR3: TGTGCCAGCAGCCACGGGGACAGGTATGGGAATGAGCAGTTCTTC. The rearrangement joins TRBV14 to TRBJ2-1; 8 bases map to TRBD1. The CDR3 has 15 amino acids. In germline, CDR1 is SGHDN, CDR2 FVKESK. With V trimmed by 3 bases and J by 7 bases, 8 bases remained unmatched.

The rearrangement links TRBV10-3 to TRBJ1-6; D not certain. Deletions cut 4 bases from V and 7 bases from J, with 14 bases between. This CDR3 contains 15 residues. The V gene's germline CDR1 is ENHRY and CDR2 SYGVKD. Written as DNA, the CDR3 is TGTGCCATCAGTGGTGGCAGTCTGGTAAATTCACCCCTCCACTTT. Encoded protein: CAISGGSLVNSPLHF.

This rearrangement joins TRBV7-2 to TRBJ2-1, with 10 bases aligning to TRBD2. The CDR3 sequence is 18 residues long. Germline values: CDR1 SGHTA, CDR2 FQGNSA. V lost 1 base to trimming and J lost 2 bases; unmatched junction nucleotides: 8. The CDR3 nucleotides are TGTGCCAGCAGCTTAGGGCCTAGCGGGGGAGGAGCCTACAATGAGCAGTTCTTC. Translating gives CASSLGPSGGGAYNEQFF. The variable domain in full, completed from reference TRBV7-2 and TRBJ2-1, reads GAGVSQSPSNKVTEKGKDVELRCDPISGHTALYWYRQSLGQGLEFLIYFQGNSAPDKSGLPSDRFSAERTGGSVSTLTIQRTQQEDSAVYLCASSLGPSGGGAYNEQFFGPGTRLTVL.

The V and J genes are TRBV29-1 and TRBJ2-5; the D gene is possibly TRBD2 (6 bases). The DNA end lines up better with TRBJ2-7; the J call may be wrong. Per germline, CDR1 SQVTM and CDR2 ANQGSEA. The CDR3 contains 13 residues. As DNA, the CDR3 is TGCAGCGTTGCCGGAGGGTCCTCTAACGAGCAGTACTTC. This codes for CSVAGGSSNEQYF.

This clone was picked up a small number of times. For the CDR3, the DNA is TGTGCCACCAGCAGTCGAGACACGGAGACCCAGTACTTC. Translated, it gives CATSSRDTETQYF. The V call is TRBV15, the J call TRBJ2-5, with D uncertain. There are 13 residues in the CDR3. Trimming removed 3 bases at V and 5 bases at J, with 10 bases between. The germline V gene has CDR1 LNHNV and CDR2 YYDKDF (reference sequence).

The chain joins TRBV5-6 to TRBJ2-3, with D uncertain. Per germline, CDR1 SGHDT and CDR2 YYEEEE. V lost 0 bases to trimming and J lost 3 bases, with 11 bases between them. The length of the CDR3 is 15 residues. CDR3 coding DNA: TGTGCCAGCAGCTTGGCCCCGGTATTGACAGATACGCAGTATTTT. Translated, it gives CASSLAPVLTDTQYF.

The CDR3 region is CASSLESSGVYNEQFF. Here the CDR3 DNA reads TGTGCCAGCAGCTTAGAATCGAGCGGGGTCTACAATGAGCAGTTCTTC. This chain connects TRBV7-3 to TRBJ2-1, with 7 nucleotides matching TRBD2. Per germline, CDR1 SGHTA and CDR2 FQGTGA. The J segment lost 3 bases and the V segment lost 2 bases, leaving 7 bases of the junction unmatched. The CDR3 has 16 residues.

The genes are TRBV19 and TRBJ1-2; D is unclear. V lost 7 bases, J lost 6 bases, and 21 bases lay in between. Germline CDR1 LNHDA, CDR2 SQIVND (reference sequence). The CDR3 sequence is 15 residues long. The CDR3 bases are TGTGCCAGTATGCGGTCGGATAGGCCCCCTCATGGCTACACCTTC. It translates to CASMRSDRPPHGYTF.